Shown below are 12 T cell receptor beta chains from a single sample sequenced in a study of T cells in Graves' hyperthyroidism and ophthalmopathy. The source material, RNA transcripts, was used to amplify TCR beta CDR3 regions. Carried out on the TCR CDR3, a first-round RT-PCR used the HTBI primer set. From the multiplex PCR reads, TCRdb called clonotypes with MiXCR, one entry per CDR3 protein. The sample records 380,000 or so distinct CDR3 sequences, approximately 13% being singletons. Sequenced: blood. These receptors were obtained from a young man with Graves' hyperthyroidism that later progressed to Graves' ophthalmopathy.

This clonotype was recorded many times. The genes are TRBV2 and TRBJ1-6; D uncertain. The germline gives CDR1 SNHLY, CDR2 FYNNEI. The CDR3 runs to 16 residues. V was pared by 4 bases and J by 0 bases, with 10 bases between. This CDR3 is CASSVRGSSYNSPLHF. The CDR3 region has the DNA TGTGCCAGCAGTGTTCGGGGAAGCTCCTATAATTCACCCCTCCACTTT. Full variable domain (outside the CDR3, taken from reference TRBV2 and TRBJ1-6): EPEVTQTPSHQVTQMGQEVILRCVPISNHLYFYWYRQILGQKVEFLVSFYNNEISEKSEIFDDQFSVERPDGSNFTLKIRSTKLEDSAMYFCASSVRGSSYNSPLHFGNGTRLTVT.

This chain joins TRBV7-9 and TRBJ1-3; no reliable D call. Trimming removed 2 bases at V and 0 bases at J, with 11 bases between. The CDR3 is made up of 16 amino acids. CDR1 and CDR2 (germline): SEHNR, FQNEAQ (reference sequence). CDR3 nucleotides: TGTGCCAGCAGCTTAATGGGCGGGAACTCTGGAAACACCATATATTTT. Translated: CASSLMGGNSGNTIYF. Supplemented by reference TRBV7-9 and TRBJ1-3, the full variable domain reads DTGVSQNPRHKITKRGQNVTFRCDPISEHNRLYWYRQTLGQGPEFLTYFQNEAQLEKSRLLSDRFSAERPKGSFSTLEIQRTEQGDSAMYLCASSLMGGNSGNTIYFGEGSWLTVV.

This clonotype has ten or more counts. V and J are TRBV29-1 and TRBJ1-1, with 7 bases that match TRBD1. The CDR3 loop spans 12 amino acids. Germline CDR1 SQVTM, CDR2 ANQGSEA. The V segment lost 3 bases and the J segment 5 bases; nucleotides outside the gene matches: 3. The CDR3 protein is CSVDRGRTEAFF. The CDR3 DNA follows: TGCAGCGTTGATAGGGGGCGGACTGAAGCTTTCTTT.

This clonotype was recorded at least ten times. The chain uses TRBV20-1 and TRBJ1-5; a possible D gene is TRBD1 (5 bases). The CDR3 covers 12 residues. Between the trimmed V and J ends, which lost 3 bases and 4 bases, there was a span of 7 bases. The germline V gene has CDR1 DFQATT and CDR2 SNEGSKA (reference sequence). CDR3 in amino acids: CSASRQNQPQHF. In DNA form, the CDR3 reads TGCAGTGCTAGCAGACAGAATCAGCCCCAGCATTTT.

This chain joins TRBV30 and TRBJ1-1, with D possibly matching TRBD1 (6 bases). V was pared by 0 bases and J by 10 bases, with 12 bases between. The CDR3 has 12 amino acids. CDR1 is GTSNPN and CDR2 is SVGIG in the germline V gene (reference sequence). The CDR3 DNA reads as TGTGCCTGGAGTGTACAGGGCCTTGGAGCTTTCTTT. Translation gives CAWSVQGLGAFF.

This clonotype was recorded a few times. V is TRBV10-3 and J is TRBJ2-2; D uncertain. CDR1 is ENHRY, CDR2 SYGVKD, per germline. V was shortened by 5 bases and J by 5 bases, with 15 bases between the two germline ends. The CDR3 consists of 15 residues. The CDR3 loop is CAISTENRKTGELFF. DNA of the CDR3: TGTGCCATCAGTACTGAAAACAGAAAGACCGGGGAGCTGTTTTTT.

This clonotype was found many times. In nucleotides, the CDR3 is TGTGCCAGCAGTTTAGGGCAGGGTGGGAACATTCAGTACTTC. It specifies CASSLGQGGNIQYF. V usage is TRBV12-3 or TRBV12-4 and J usage is TRBJ2-4; D is perhaps TRBD1 (5 bases). The CDR3 runs to 14 residues. Deletions cut 1 base from V and 7 bases from J, with 11 bases between.

This clonotype has ten or more counts. The J gene is TRBJ2-1, the V gene TRBV20-1; 10 nucleotides agree with TRBD2. The CDR3 is 17 residues long. From germline, CDR1 is DFQATT and CDR2 SNEGSKA (reference sequence). V gave up 6 bases and J gave up 10 bases; unmatched junction bases: 21. The CDR3 DNA follows: TGCAGTGCCAAGCTCCCCTCTGTAGCGGGGGGCCATGGGGAGCAGTTCTTC. This codes for CSAKLPSVAGGHGEQFF.

The DNA for the CDR3 is TGTGCCAGCAGCGGACGCGGGGCGAACACCGGGGAGCTGTTTTTT. It translates to CASSGRGANTGELFF. This chain links TRBV9 with TRBJ2-2, with TRBD2 as a possible D gene (6 bases). Germline V gene data show CDR1 as SGDLS and CDR2 as YYNGEE. Trimming pared 3 bases from V and 0 bases from J, leaving 9 bases between. This CDR3 has 15 amino acids.

A note on this clonotype: This may arise from a read error, as a much more abundant clone is one base away. This chain links TRBV11-2 with TRBJ1-2, with no clear D. Germline values: CDR1 SGHAT, CDR2 FQNNGV. The CDR3 runs 12 residues. V shed 8 bases and J shed 3 bases, with 10 bases lying between them. Written as DNA, the CDR3 is TGTGCCAGCGTCCAGAGTTACTATGGCTACACCTTC. This encodes CASVQSYYGYTF. Filled out from reference TRBV11-2 and TRBJ1-2, the complete variable domain reads EAGVAQSPRYKIIEKRQSVAFWCNPISGHATLYWYQQILGQGPKLLIQFQNNGVVDDSQLPKDRFSAERLKGVDSTLKIQPAKLEDSAVYLCASVQSYYGYTFGSGTRLTVV.

This clonotype was counted many times. V is TRBV7-9 and J is TRBJ2-7; D may be TRBD1 or TRBD2 (5 bases each). The CDR3 is made up of 16 amino acids. Trimming pared 1 base from V and 5 bases from J, leaving 18 bases between. In germline, CDR1 is SEHNR, CDR2 FQNEAQ (reference sequence). CDR3 amino acids: CASSLGNVATADEQYF. The CDR3 bases are TGTGCCAGCAGCTTAGGAAACGTTGCGACAGCGGACGAGCAGTACTTC.

This chain uses TRBV4-2 with TRBJ1-5; 7 bases match TRBD1. From germline, CDR1 is LGHNA and CDR2 YNFKEQ. Trimming took 3 bases from V and 1 from J; bases not matched to a gene: 15. The CDR3 consists of 19 residues. The CDR3 coding sequence is TGTGCCAGCAGCCACCCCGTGACAGGGCCAGAAACAAGCAATCAGCCCCAGCATTTT. It encodes CASSHPVTGPETSNQPQHF.